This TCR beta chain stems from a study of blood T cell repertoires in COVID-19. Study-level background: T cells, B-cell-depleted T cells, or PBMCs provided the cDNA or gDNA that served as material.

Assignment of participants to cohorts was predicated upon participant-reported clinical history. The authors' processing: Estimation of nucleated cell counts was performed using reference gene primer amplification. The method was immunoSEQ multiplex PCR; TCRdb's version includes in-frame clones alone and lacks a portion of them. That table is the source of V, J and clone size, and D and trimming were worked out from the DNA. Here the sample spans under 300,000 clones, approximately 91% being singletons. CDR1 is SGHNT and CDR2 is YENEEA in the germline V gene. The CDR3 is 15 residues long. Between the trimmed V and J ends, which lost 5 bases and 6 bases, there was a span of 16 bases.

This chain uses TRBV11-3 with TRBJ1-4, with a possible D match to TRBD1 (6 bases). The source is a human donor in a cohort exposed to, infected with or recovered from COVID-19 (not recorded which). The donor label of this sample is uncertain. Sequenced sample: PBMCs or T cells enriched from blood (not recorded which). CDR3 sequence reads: CASSNYRESDEKLFF. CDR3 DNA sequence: TGTGCCAGCAGCAACTACAGGGAATCCGATGAAAAACTGTTTTTT.